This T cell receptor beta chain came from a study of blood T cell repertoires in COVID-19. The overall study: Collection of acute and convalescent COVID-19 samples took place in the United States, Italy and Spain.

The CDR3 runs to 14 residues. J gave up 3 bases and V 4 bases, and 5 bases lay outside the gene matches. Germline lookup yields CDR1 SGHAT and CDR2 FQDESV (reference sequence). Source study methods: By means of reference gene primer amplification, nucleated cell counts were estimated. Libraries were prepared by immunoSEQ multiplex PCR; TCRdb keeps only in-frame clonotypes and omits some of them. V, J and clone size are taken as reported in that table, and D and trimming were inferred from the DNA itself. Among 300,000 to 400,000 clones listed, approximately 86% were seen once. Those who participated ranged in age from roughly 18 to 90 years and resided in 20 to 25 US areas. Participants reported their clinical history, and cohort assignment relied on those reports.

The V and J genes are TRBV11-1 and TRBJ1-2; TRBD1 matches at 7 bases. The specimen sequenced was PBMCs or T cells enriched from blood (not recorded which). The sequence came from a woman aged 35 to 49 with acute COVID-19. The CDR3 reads CASSSDREDYGYTF. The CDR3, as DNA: TGTGCCAGCAGCTCCGACAGGGAAGACTATGGCTACACCTTC.